The 30 T cell receptor beta chains listed next were all sequenced from one sample in a study of T cell changes during pregnancy in multiple sclerosis. Clones were sequenced by immunoSEQ multiplex PCR, and TCRdb holds only the in-frame ones, with some missing. This table has 85,000 to 130,000 clones, more than 80% appearing once. Sequencing used peripheral blood, obtained in the second trimester of pregnancy. The source is a female donor with multiple sclerosis, enrolled in a pregnancy study.

This rearrangement joins TRBV5-1 to TRBJ1-2, with 12 nucleotides matching TRBD1. Germline V CDR1 and CDR2: SGHRS, YFSETQ. The junction had 11 bases not matched to a gene; V was cut back by 4 bases and J by 4 bases. CDR3 length: 17 residues. CDR3 in amino acids: CASSPGTGGLIGYGYTF. The CDR3 coding sequence is TGCGCCAGCAGCCCAGGGACAGGGGGCTTAATTGGCTATGGCTACACCTTC. Using reference TRBV5-1 and TRBJ1-2 for the parts outside the CDR3, the full variable domain is KAGVTQTPRYLIKTRGQQVTLSCSPISGHRSVSWYQQTPGQGLQFLFEYFSETQRNKGNFPGRFSGRQFSNSRSEMNVSTLELGDSALYLCASSPGTGGLIGYGYTFGSGTRLTVV.

This sequence joins TRBV7-3 and TRBJ2-1; a weak D match, TRBD2 (5 bases). CDR3 size: 13 residues. Germline loops: CDR1 SGHTA, CDR2 FQGTGA. V was trimmed by 8 bases and J by 8 bases, leaving 16 bases between them. This CDR3 is CASGPGIRDEQFF. CDR3 in DNA: TGTGCCAGCGGGCCCGGGATTCGGGATGAGCAGTTCTTC. Full variable domain (remainder filled in from reference TRBV7-3 and TRBJ2-1): GAGVSQTPSNKVTEKGKYVELRCDPISGHTALYWYRQSLGQGPEFLIYFQGTGAADDSGLPNDRFFAVRPEGSVSTLKIQRTERGDSAVYLCASGPGIRDEQFFGPGTRLTVL.

The CDR3: CASSYSKRGFGEQYF. The CDR3 DNA reads TGTGCCAGCAGTTACTCGAAAAGGGGGTTCGGGGAGCAGTACTTC. The rearrangement links TRBV6-5 to TRBJ2-7; weak D call: TRBD1 (6 bases). The CDR3 runs to 15 residues. V gave up 0 bases and J gave up 7 bases, with 16 bases separating them. Germline assignment: CDR1 MNHEY and CDR2 SVGAGI.

The J gene is TRBJ1-4, the V gene TRBV27; 7 nucleotides line up with TRBD1. V gave up 8 bases and J gave up 7 bases; unmatched junction bases: 10. The CDR3 is 14 amino acids. Germline V gene sequence: CDR1 MNHEY, CDR2 SMNVEV (reference sequence). The CDR3 nucleotides read TGTGCCAGCCCGAACGAAGGGGGCCGTGAAAAACTGTTTTTT. Encoded protein: CASPNEGGREKLFF.

This clone was detected once. The chain couples TRBV27 to TRBJ1-5; D might be TRBD1 (6 bases). The CDR3 covers 14 residues. Germline CDR1 and CDR2: MNHEY and SMNVEV (reference sequence). Trimming removed 5 bases from V and 4 bases from J, with 12 bases in between. The CDR3 loop is CASSLQGGNQPQHF. The CDR3 coding sequence is TGTGCCAGCAGTCTACAGGGAGGGAATCAGCCCCAGCATTTT.

This chain uses TRBV18 with TRBJ2-2, with TRBD2 matching over 8 bases. This CDR3 comprises 19 residues. Trimming removed 3 bases from V and 6 bases from J; junction bases left unmatched: 18. Germline loops: CDR1 KGHSH, CDR2 LQKENI. The CDR3 loop is CASSPSSGSGTLGAGELFF. DNA for the CDR3: TGTGCCAGCTCACCTTCCAGTGGTAGCGGGACCCTAGGCGCCGGGGAGCTGTTTTTT.

J is TRBJ2-2 and V is TRBV7-3; D gene ambiguous. Trimming shortened V by 1 base and J by 6 bases, and 6 bases separated the two germline ends. The germline gives CDR1 SGHTA, CDR2 FQGTGA. The length of the CDR3 is 13 residues. The CDR3 spells CASSLNPSGELFF. As DNA, the CDR3 is TGTGCCAGCAGCTTAAATCCTTCCGGGGAGCTGTTTTTT. The entire variable domain, with the rest obtained from reference TRBV7-3 and TRBJ2-2, is as follows: GAGVSQTPSNKVTEKGKYVELRCDPISGHTALYWYRQSLGQGPEFLIYFQGTGAADDSGLPNDRFFAVRPEGSVSTLKIQRTERGDSAVYLCASSLNPSGELFFGEGSRLTVL.

V usage is TRBV29-1 and J usage is TRBJ1-4; D is unclear. Between the trimmed V and J ends, which lost 5 bases and 2 bases, there was a span of 9 bases. Germline CDR1 reads SQVTM; CDR2 reads ANQGSEA. The CDR3 spans 13 residues. The DNA for the CDR3 is TGCAGCGTTCTTGGGCGTACTAATGAAAAACTGTTTTTT. As protein: CSVLGRTNEKLFF.

The rearrangement joins TRBV9 to TRBJ2-7; 7 bases line up with TRBD1. V was clipped by 0 bases and J by 2 bases; unmatched bases: 2. Germline-derived CDR1 and CDR2 are SGDLS and YYNGEE. The CDR3 contains 14 residues. The CDR3 protein is CASSVGQGTYEQYF. DNA for the CDR3: TGTGCCAGCAGCGTAGGACAGGGAACCTACGAGCAGTACTTC.

This clone was picked up a small number of times. This chain uses TRBV11-2 with TRBJ1-1; the match to TRBD1 covers 7 bases. The CDR3 has 17 amino acids. Trimming took 2 bases from V and 3 from J; bases not matched to a gene: 12. From germline, CDR1 is SGHAT and CDR2 FQNNGV. The CDR3 nucleotides are TGTGCCAGCAGCTTAACCGGGAAGGGGGCATTCGACACTGAAGCTTTCTTT. This sequence encodes CASSLTGKGAFDTEAFF.

The V call is TRBV7-2, the J call TRBJ2-5, with TRBD2 identical over 9 bases. The junction had 5 bases not matched to a gene; V was cut back by 3 bases and J by 3 bases. The CDR3 covers 15 residues. Germline CDR1 is SGHTA and CDR2 is FQGNSA. As DNA, the CDR3 is TGTGCCAGCAGCTTGGGCGGGAGGGCCGAAGAGACCCAGTACTTC. Its translation is CASSLGGRAEETQYF.

The gene calls are TRBV7-9 and TRBJ2-4; 8 nucleotides line up with TRBD1. Trimming at V came to 1 base and at J to 4 bases, leaving 6 bases not matched to a gene. The CDR3 contains 16 residues. CDR1 and CDR2 (germline): SEHNR, FQNEAQ (reference sequence). In DNA form, the CDR3 reads TGTGCCAGCAGCTTAGGGGGGACAGGACAAAAAAACATTCAGTACTTC. Residues: CASSLGGTGQKNIQYF.

The CDR3 protein is CASSGRGEAFF. CDR3 in DNA: TGTGCCAGTAGCGGCAGGGGTGAAGCTTTCTTT. V is TRBV19 and J is TRBJ1-1; a weak D match, TRBD1 (6 bases). Germline loops: CDR1 LNHDA, CDR2 SQIVND (reference sequence). The CDR3 contains 11 residues. Trimming cost V 6 bases and J 7 bases, with 9 bases left between them.

The table lists this clone with many counts. The chain links TRBV9 to TRBJ1-1; D unclear. The CDR3 length is 14 residues. The ends were cut back, 3 bases at V and 5 bases at J, with 14 bases in the middle. Germline CDR1 SGDLS, CDR2 YYNGEE. In nucleotides, the CDR3 is TGTGCCAGCAGCGACGGACCTCGAGGGACTGAAGCTTTCTTT. Protein sequence: CASSDGPRGTEAFF. Filled out from reference TRBV9 and TRBJ1-1, the complete variable domain reads DSGVTQTPKHLITATGQRVTLRCSPRSGDLSVYWYQQSLDQGLQFLIQYYNGEERAKGNILERFSAQQFPDLHSELNLSSLELGDSALYFCASSDGPRGTEAFFGQGTRLTVV.

The genes are TRBV18 and TRBJ2-2; D gene uncertain. The length of the CDR3 is 12 residues. V was pared by 3 bases and J by 5 bases, with 4 bases between. Germline values: CDR1 KGHSH, CDR2 LQKENI. The CDR3 protein is CASSPRTGELFF. CDR3 DNA: TGTGCCAGCTCACCGAGGACCGGGGAGCTGTTTTTT.

This clone was recorded only once. The chain employs TRBV18 and TRBJ2-7, with 16 bases lining up with TRBD2. The V segment lost 3 bases and the J segment 5 bases; nucleotides outside the gene matches: 4. The CDR3 length is 16 residues. CDR1 and CDR2 from the germline V gene are KGHSH and LQKENI. The CDR3: CASSPGTSGRGHEQYF. The CDR3 DNA is TGTGCCAGCTCACCCGGGACTAGCGGGAGGGGCCACGAGCAGTACTTC.

The V call is TRBV2, the J call TRBJ2-5, with D unclear. CDR3 size: 11 residues. V dropped 6 bases and J dropped 4 bases, with 6 bases sitting between them. Germline V gives CDR1 SNHLY, CDR2 FYNNEI. The CDR3 sequence: CASRRAETQYF. CDR3 bases: TGTGCCAGCAGACGCGCAGAGACCCAGTACTTC.

J is TRBJ2-7 and V is TRBV7-2; 10 bases fit TRBD2. The CDR3 has 15 residues. With 1 base clipped from V and 2 bases from J, the junction kept 2 bases outside the gene matches. Germline V gene data show CDR1 as SGHTA and CDR2 as FQGNSA. Written as DNA, the CDR3 is TGTGCCAGCAGCTTAGAGCTAGCGGGAGCCTACGAGCAGTACTTC. It translates to CASSLELAGAYEQYF.

V and J are TRBV5-1 and TRBJ2-1; no definite D call. The CDR3 length is 11 residues. Germline CDR1 reads SGHRS; CDR2 reads YFSETQ. Trimming cost V 0 bases and J 9 bases, with 4 bases left between them. The CDR3 DNA reads TGCGCCAGCAGCTTGGCGTTTGAGCAGTTCTTC. Protein sequence: CASSLAFEQFF.

The V and J genes are TRBV5-1 and TRBJ1-3; 7 bases map to TRBD1. Germline V gene sequence: CDR1 SGHRS, CDR2 YFSETQ. The CDR3 loop spans 14 amino acids. After removal of 2 bases from V and 2 bases from J, the junction contained 1 base not matched to a gene. Here the CDR3 DNA reads TGCGCCAGCAGCTTAACAGGGGCTGGAAACACCATATATTTT. It encodes CASSLTGAGNTIYF.

V usage is TRBV15 and J usage is TRBJ1-1, with a possible D match to TRBD1 (6 bases). CDR3 length equals 15 residues. V lost 1 base to trimming and J lost 6 bases, with 15 bases between them. The germline V gene encodes CDR1 LNHNV and CDR2 YYDKDF (reference sequence). CDR3 sequence: CATSRVSTGTPEAFF. In DNA, the CDR3 is TGTGCCACCAGCAGAGTCTCAACAGGGACCCCTGAAGCTTTCTTT.

The chain has TRBV6-1 and TRBJ1-4; TRBD1 matches at 7 bases. V gave up 5 bases and J gave up 1 base; unmatched junction bases: 4. This CDR3 contains 15 residues. CDR1 and CDR2 from the germline V gene are MNHNS and SASEGT. DNA for the CDR3: TGTGCCAGCAGTACCACAGGGGTAACTAATGAAAAACTGTTTTTT. The encoded protein is CASSTTGVTNEKLFF.

V and J are TRBV10-3 and TRBJ2-5, with no clear D. Trimming cost V 2 bases and J 5 bases, with 3 bases left between them. There are 11 residues in the CDR3. Looked up from germline, CDR1 is ENHRY and CDR2 is SYGVKD. The CDR3 spells CAISEAETQYF. The CDR3 DNA reads TGTGCCATCAGTGAGGCGGAGACCCAGTACTTC.

The V call is TRBV29-1, the J call TRBJ2-5; D is perhaps TRBD2 (6 bases). The CDR3 sequence is 15 residues long. Per germline, CDR1 SQVTM and CDR2 ANQGSEA. V lost 1 base, J lost 7 bases, and 19 bases lay in between. CDR3 amino acids: CSVEAGLLNRGTQYF. The CDR3 coding sequence is TGCAGCGTTGAAGCCGGACTACTTAACCGAGGGACCCAGTACTTC.

The table lists this clone with a few counts. The chain is built from TRBV27 and TRBJ1-6; D not resolved. CDR3 length equals 12 residues. Germline V lookup: CDR1 MNHEY, CDR2 SMNVEV (reference sequence). V lost 5 bases to trimming and J lost 11 bases, with 10 bases between them. The DNA for the CDR3 is TGTGCCAGCAGTAAACAGTATCCACCCCTCCACTTT. Its protein is CASSKQYPPLHF.

The DNA of the CDR3 is TGTGCCAGCAGTTTAGGAGGGTTTTATAGCAATCAGCCCCAGCATTTT. Translating gives CASSLGGFYSNQPQHF. The genes are TRBV28 and TRBJ1-5; no clear D gene. Trimming stripped 2 bases from V and 0 bases from J, with 11 bases between. The CDR3 covers 16 residues. Germline CDR1 MDHEN, CDR2 SYDVKM.

This sequence joins TRBV7-9 and TRBJ2-5; D is perhaps TRBD2 (7 bases). Germline V lookup: CDR1 SEHNR, CDR2 FQNEAQ (reference sequence). CDR3 length: 15 amino acids. Deletions cut 5 bases from V and 2 bases from J, with 15 bases between. This CDR3 is CASSPEGGPQETQYF. The CDR3 nucleotides are TGTGCCAGCAGCCCCGAGGGGGGGCCACAAGAGACCCAGTACTTC.

This sequence joins TRBV4-2 and TRBJ2-3, with 10 nucleotides matching TRBD2. The CDR3 has 18 residues. Per the germline V gene, CDR1 is LGHNA and CDR2 is YNFKEQ. V gave up 0 bases and J gave up 9 bases; unmatched junction bases: 15. The CDR3 nucleotides are TGTGCCAGCAGCCAAGAAGTCTCGAGCGGGAGGGCCAAGGGAACGCAGTATTTT. This translates into CASSQEVSSGRAKGTQYF.

The chain links TRBV27 to TRBJ2-7; D not resolved. CDR3 length equals 14 residues. CDR1 is MNHEY and CDR2 is SMNVEV in the germline V gene (reference sequence). V lost 1 base to trimming and J lost 2 bases, with 9 bases between them. CDR3 region: CASSLLERTYEQYF. The CDR3 coding sequence is TGTGCCAGCAGTTTATTAGAAAGAACCTACGAGCAGTACTTC.

The rearrangement joins TRBV28 to TRBJ2-7, with D perhaps matching TRBD2 (5 bases). With 6 bases removed from V and 4 bases from J, the gap between germline ends came to 16 bases. Germline-derived CDR1 and CDR2 are MDHEN and SYDVKM. This CDR3 region has 14 residues. CDR3 loop: CASSSPGLMYEQYF. CDR3 sequence (DNA): TGTGCCAGCAGCTCCCCCGGACTCATGTACGAGCAGTACTTC. The full variable domain, with the rest looked up from reference TRBV28 and TRBJ2-7, is DVKVTQSSRYLVKRTGEKVFLECVQDMDHENMFWYRQDPGLGLRLIYFSYDVKMKEKGDIPEGYSVSREKKERFSLILESASTNQTSMYLCASSSPGLMYEQYFGPGTRLTVT.